A selection of T cell receptor beta chains follows, all from one sample in a study of T cells in Graves' hyperthyroidism and ophthalmopathy. One entry per CDR3 protein, called by TCRdb with MiXCR from the multiplex PCR reads. This table has around 600,000 distinct CDR3 sequences, 45% appearing once. Sequencing used peripheral blood or thyroid tissue (not recorded which). These receptors all stem from an adult man with Graves' disease, either hyperthyroidism or ophthalmopathy (not recorded which). Both conserved end residues are part of each CDR3. A D gene is named only where the DNA matches it firmly. Not all rows give a size; the values are once, few, many and, for expanded clones, a class.

d_call | j_call | clone_size | v_call | cdr3_nt | cdr3_aa
NA | TRBJ1-6 | many | TRBV14 | TGTGCCAGCAGCCAAGATATTGCAGGGACCAGAGGGCGTTCACCCCTCCACTTT | CASSQDIAGTRGRSPLHF
NA | TRBJ1-1 | NA | TRBV24-1 | TGTGCCACCAGTAGTATGAGGGGGAAGAACACTGAAGCTTTCTTT | CATSSMRGKNTEAFF
NA | TRBJ2-5 | few | TRBV25-1 | TGTGCCAGCAGGAAAGGGGGGGGGGGAGAGACCCAGTACTTC | CASRKGGGGETQYF
NA | TRBJ1-4 | few | TRBV6-5 | TGTGCCAGCAGTTCGGCAGGAAGTGAAAAACTGTTTTTT | CASSSAGSEKLFF
NA | TRBJ2-7 | NA | TRBV25-1 | TGTGCCAGCTCACCAACCGGCAGGGGAAGCTCCTACGAGCAGTACTTC | CASSPTGRGSSYEQYF
NA | TRBJ1-2 | NA | TRBV9 | TGTGCCAGCAGCACACGAGGGGGAGGCTTTTATGGCTACACCTTC | CASSTRGGGFYGYTF
NA | TRBJ1-5 | many | TRBV7-9 | TGTGCCAGCAGCTTCGGCCTTAATCAGCCCCAGCATTTT | CASSFGLNQPQHF
NA | TRBJ1-2 | NA | TRBV25-1 | TGTGCCAGCAGTGATTCCAGGGCACCCATCTATGGCTACACCTTC | CASSDSRAPIYGYTF
NA | TRBJ1-3 | once | TRBV29-1 | TGCAGCGTTAGGCGGGACTTACAGAACACCATATATTTT | CSVRRDLQNTIYF
NA | TRBJ2-7 | NA | TRBV5-1 | TGCGCCAGCAGGGACAACACCTACGAGCAGTACTTC | CASRDNTYEQYF
NA | TRBJ1-2 | many | TRBV10-3 | TGTGCCATCAGTGAGTCGAGAGGGATTCCATTTACCTTC | CAISESRGIPFTF
NA | TRBJ2-7 | NA | TRBV29-1 | TGCAGCAGTGGCGGGACACCTAGCTACGAGCAGTACTTC | CSSGGTPSYEQYF
NA | TRBJ1-2 | NA | TRBV2 | TGTGCCGGCAGCCCTGGGAAGGCCGACTATGGCTACACCTTC | CAGSPGKADYGYTF
TRBD1 | TRBJ1-1 | many | TRBV12-3/TRBV12-4 | TGTGCCAGCAGTTTGGACAGGAAGAACACTGAAGCTTTCTTT | CASSLDRKNTEAFF
NA | TRBJ1-5 | NA | TRBV11-2 | TGTGCCAGCAGCTTATCAAGTACGGCAGGGCAAGGGAAGCAGCCCCAGCATTTT | CASSLSSTAGQGKQPQHF
NA | TRBJ1-5 | many | TRBV15 | TGTGCCACCAGCGGGGGTACGGAACAGCCCCAGCATTTT | CATSGGTEQPQHF
NA | TRBJ1-3 | many | TRBV7-9 | TGTGCCAGCAGCTTCGGACAGAGCTCTGGAAACACCATATATTTT | CASSFGQSSGNTIYF
NA | TRBJ2-5 | many | TRBV5-6 | TGTGCCAGCAGCTTGGCGGCAGGGGCTGGGGAGACCCAGTACTTC | CASSLAAGAGETQYF
NA | TRBJ1-6 | once | TRBV5-8 | TGTGCCAGCAGCCTGGACAGTCCTTATAATTCACCCCTCCACTTT | CASSLDSPYNSPLHF
TRBD1 | TRBJ2-7 | NA | TRBV2 | TGTGCCAGCAGTTCCGGGACAGGGGGCGGCGAGCAGTACTTC | CASSSGTGGGEQYF
TRBD1 | TRBJ1-6 | NA | TRBV2 | TGTGCCAGCAGTGAACCCGGGACAGCCCTCCACTTT | CASSEPGTALHF
NA | TRBJ1-5 | few | TRBV10-3 | TGTGCCATCAGTGGCCGGTTGGATCAGCCCCAGCATTTT | CAISGRLDQPQHF
NA | TRBJ1-6 | many | TRBV7-9 | TGTGCCAGCAGCCCGACGCTGAATAATTCACCCCTCCACTTT | CASSPTLNNSPLHF
NA | TRBJ1-5 | NA | TRBV7-9 | TGTGCCAGCAGCCAGCCCCCCGGGTGGCTCGATACGCAGAGCCAGCATTTT | CASSQPPGWLDTQSQHF
NA | TRBJ2-7 | NA | TRBV12-3/TRBV12-4 | TGTGCCAGCAGTGCTCGACAGCCTTACTACGAGCAGTACTTC | CASSARQPYYEQYF
TRBD1 | TRBJ2-1 | few | TRBV7-3 | TGTGCCAGCAGCACATCGGGACAGGGGGGAAATGAGCAGTTCTTC | CASSTSGQGGNEQFF
TRBD1 | TRBJ1-5 | NA | TRBV9 | TGTGCCAGCAGCTTGGGAACAGGGGGCTTGGGCAATCAGCCCCAGCATTTT | CASSLGTGGLGNQPQHF
TRBD1 | TRBJ1-1 | NA | TRBV29-1 | TGCAGCGTTGAAGACGGCAGGGGGTATAATGAAGCTTTCTTT | CSVEDGRGYNEAFF
NA | TRBJ1-1 | NA | TRBV24-1 | TGTGCCAGCAGTGTGACAGGAGCATTTTCGGGCACTGAAGCTTTCTTT | CASSVTGAFSGTEAFF
NA | TRBJ2-2 | NA | TRBV2 | TGTGCCAGCAGTGAATGGTCGGGAGCGGACACCGGGGAGCTGTTTTTT | CASSEWSGADTGELFF
NA | TRBJ2-5 | NA | TRBV2 | TGTGCCAGCAGTGAGGGGGCAGGGCAAGAGACCCAGTACTTC | CASSEGAGQETQYF
NA | TRBJ1-5 | NA | TRBV20-1 | TGCAGTGCTAGAGATGGGCATCGGGGCAATCAGCCCCAGCATTTT | CSARDGHRGNQPQHF
TRBD2 | TRBJ2-5 | few | TRBV29-1 | TGCAGCGTTGAACCAGCGGGGGGGTTCGGGACCCAGTACTTC | CSVEPAGGFGTQYF
NA | TRBJ1-1 | NA | TRBV9 | TGTGCCAGCAGAGGGGGGGACATTATGAACACTGAAGCTTTCTTT | CASRGGDIMNTEAFF
NA | TRBJ1-6 | NA | TRBV6-1 | TGTGCCATCAGTGAGAGGTATGATTCACCCCTCCACTTT | CAISERYDSPLHF
TRBD2 | TRBJ2-7 | NA | TRBV7-9 | TGTGCCAGCAGACTAGCGGGGGGCCGGGAGCAGTACTTC | CASRLAGGREQYF
NA | TRBJ1-1 | NA | TRBV29-1 | TGCAGCGGCCGGGACACTGAAGCTTTCTTT | CSGRDTEAFF
NA | TRBJ2-6 | many | TRBV7-9 | TGTGCCAGCAGCTTAGAACAGCTCTCTGGGGCCAACGTCCTGACTTTC | CASSLEQLSGANVLTF
NA | TRBJ1-6 | NA | TRBV7-9 | TGTGCCAGCAGCCTCACCGGGACGGACTCACCCCTCCACTTT | CASSLTGTDSPLHF
TRBD1 | TRBJ1-2 | NA | TRBV2 | TGTGCCAGCAGTTCCGACAGGGGGAATGGCTACACCTTC | CASSSDRGNGYTF